These 19 T cell receptor beta chains originate from one sample sequenced in a study of T cell changes during pregnancy in multiple sclerosis. Produced via immunoSEQ multiplex PCR; TCRdb's table is partial and in-frame only. The sample yields about 36,000 clones, 93% seen once. Material: CD4+ T cells from peripheral blood mononuclear cells, obtained in the first trimester of pregnancy. The receptors here all came from a female donor with multiple sclerosis, enrolled in a pregnancy study.

This clone was counted a single time. This chain uses TRBV27 with TRBJ2-3; 8 nucleotides match TRBD2. Trimming cost V 5 bases and J 5 bases; bases outside gene matches: 6. There are 14 residues in the CDR3. Germline V lookup: CDR1 MNHEY, CDR2 SMNVEV (reference sequence). The CDR3 sequence: CASSHGGAGDTQYF. DNA of the CDR3: TGTGCCAGCAGTCACGGGGGGGCCGGAGATACGCAGTATTTT.

The chain links TRBV30 to TRBJ2-5; D may be TRBD1 (6 bases). From germline, CDR1 is GTSNPN and CDR2 SVGIG (reference sequence). This CDR3 has 16 residues. Trimming left V 1 base short and J 2 bases short, with 17 bases between. CDR3 nucleotide sequence: TGTGCCTGGAGTGAGGACAGCGCGGCACCGCAAGAGACCCAGTACTTC. It specifies CAWSEDSAAPQETQYF. Drawing the rest from reference TRBV30 and TRBJ2-5, the complete variable domain is SQTIHQWPATLVQPVGSPLSLECTVEGTSNPNLYWYRQAAGRGLQLLFYSVGIGQISSEVPQNLSASRPQDRQFILSSKKLLLSDSGFYLCAWSEDSAAPQETQYFGPGTRLLVL.

J is TRBJ2-1 and V is TRBV7-2, with TRBD1 identical over 9 bases. The CDR3 contains 14 residues. Germline V CDR1 and CDR2: SGHTA, FQGNSA. V lost 6 bases to trimming and J lost 4 bases; unmatched junction nucleotides: 4. The chain's CDR3 is CASSLGQGYNEQFF. The DNA of the CDR3 is TGTGCCAGCAGTCTCGGACAGGGGTACAATGAGCAGTTCTTC.

The chain links TRBV29-1 to TRBJ1-4; 12 bases agree with TRBD1. The CDR3 consists of 16 residues. Losses at the gene ends were 6 bases for V and 0 bases for J; bases not matched to a gene: 5. Germline V gene lookup returns CDR1 SQVTM and CDR2 ANQGSEA. The CDR3 coding sequence is TGCAGCGTCGCCGGGACAGGGGGCTCAACTAATGAAAAACTGTTTTTT. Its protein is CSVAGTGGSTNEKLFF.

This chain joins TRBV7-6 and TRBJ2-2; 8 bases fit TRBD2. Germline loops: CDR1 SGHVS, CDR2 FNYEAQ. Trimming removed 1 base from V and 0 bases from J; junction bases left unmatched: 7. The CDR3 is made up of 18 amino acids. The CDR3 coding sequence is TGTGCCAGCAGCTTAGTGATACTAGCGGCGGCGAACACCGGGGAGCTGTTTTTT. It specifies CASSLVILAAANTGELFF.

The CDR3 DNA sequence: TGTGCCAGCAGCCAAGGGCCCCTAGGAACCCAGTACTTC. Translating it yields CASSQGPLGTQYF. This chain links TRBV4-2 with TRBJ2-5; D is unclear. CDR1 is LGHNA, CDR2 YNFKEQ, per germline. The CDR3 is made up of 13 amino acids. V was trimmed by 1 base and J by 8 bases, leaving 11 bases between them.

This clone turned up a few times. J is TRBJ2-2 and V is TRBV7-9; D is possibly TRBD1 (7 bases). V shed 3 bases and J shed 2 bases, with 13 bases lying between them. CDR3 length equals 16 residues. CDR1 is SEHNR and CDR2 is FQNEAQ in the germline V gene (reference sequence). The CDR3 DNA is TGTGCCAGCAGCTTGGGGGGACAGACAAACACCGGGGAGCTGTTTTTT. Protein product: CASSLGGQTNTGELFF. The full variable domain, in which reference TRBV7-9 and TRBJ2-2 provide the parts outside the CDR3, is DTGVSQNPRHKITKRGQNVTFRCDPISEHNRLYWYRQTLGQGPEFLTYFQNEAQLEKSRLLSDRFSAERPKGSFSTLEIQRTEQGDSAMYLCASSLGGQTNTGELFFGEGSRLTVL.

The rearrangement joins TRBV7-6 to TRBJ1-5; D is uncertain. This CDR3 has 13 residues. Germline CDR1 and CDR2: SGHVS and FNYEAQ. The V end was cut by 8 bases, the J end by 0 bases, with 8 bases between. CDR3 DNA sequence: TGTGCCAGCGGTGCGGCTAGCAATCAGCCCCAGCATTTT. Translated: CASGAASNQPQHF.

The chain joins TRBV18 to TRBJ1-1; 8 nucleotides agree with TRBD1. CDR3 length equals 17 residues. Germline V gene sequence: CDR1 KGHSH, CDR2 LQKENI. V lost 4 bases and J lost 5; bases outside the gene matches: 15. CDR3 in DNA: TGTGCCAGCTCACTCTCACGGACAGGGCCGGGGGGTACTGAAGCTTTCTTT. This sequence encodes CASSLSRTGPGGTEAFF.

This clone was found a few times. This chain uses TRBV19 with TRBJ1-5; 8 nucleotides align to TRBD1. Per germline, CDR1 LNHDA and CDR2 SQIVND (reference sequence). The junction had 7 bases not matched to a gene; V was cut back by 6 bases and J by 3 bases. This CDR3 comprises 15 residues. The CDR3: CASRGTGQLNQPQHF. The CDR3 DNA is TGTGCCAGTAGGGGGACAGGACAGCTCAATCAGCCCCAGCATTTT.

V and J are TRBV5-1 and TRBJ1-3; D possibly corresponds to TRBD1 (5 bases). V was shortened by 4 bases and J by 1 base, with 9 bases between the two germline ends. The CDR3 is 14 amino acids. CDR1 and CDR2 from the germline V gene are SGHRS and YFSETQ. DNA of the CDR3: TGCGCCAGCAGCGCCCGGGGGTCTGGAAACACCATATATTTT. Translation: CASSARGSGNTIYF.

This clone showed up just once. The rearrangement joins TRBV4-1 to TRBJ2-3; 15 bases match TRBD2. V trimming: 4 bases; J trimming: 4 bases; junction bases outside the gene matches: 6. Germline CDR1 and CDR2: MGHRA and YSYEKL. This CDR3 has 17 amino acids. The CDR3 nucleotides read TGCGCCAGCAGCCCCGGACTAGCGGGGGGGCACGCAGATACGCAGTATTTT. It codes for CASSPGLAGGHADTQYF.

The chain combines TRBV18 with TRBJ1-5; tentative D call: TRBD1 (6 bases). Germline V gives CDR1 KGHSH, CDR2 LQKENI. The CDR3 sequence is 16 residues long. Trimming cost V 3 bases and J 3 bases, with 15 bases left between them. The CDR3 bases are TGTGCCAGCTCACCTACAGGGAAGAGGCTCAATCAGCCCCAGCATTTT. Translating gives CASSPTGKRLNQPQHF.

V and J are TRBV6-5 and TRBJ1-2; D may be TRBD1 (5 bases). Trimming cost V 2 bases and J 8 bases, with 9 bases left between them. The CDR3 extends over 12 amino acids. Per the germline V gene, CDR1 is MNHEY and CDR2 is SVGAGI. CDR3: CASSYMGGGYTF. CDR3 in DNA: TGTGCCAGCAGTTACATGGGGGGGGGCTACACCTTC.

The chain carries TRBV5-4 and TRBJ1-4; no clear D. Trimming removed 4 bases from V and 3 bases from J, with 10 bases in between. From germline, CDR1 is SGHNT and CDR2 YYREEE (reference sequence). This CDR3 is 14 amino acids long. The CDR3 bases are TGTGCCAGCAGCCGGTCCCTTTCTAATGAAAAACTGTTTTTT. Residues: CASSRSLSNEKLFF.

The chain is built from TRBV27 and TRBJ2-5; 12 positions agree with TRBD2. The CDR3 runs 16 residues. The V segment lost 4 bases and the J segment 4 bases; nucleotides outside the gene matches: 7. The germline V gene has CDR1 MNHEY and CDR2 SMNVEV (reference sequence). The CDR3 here is CASSSSSGGALETQYF. The CDR3 DNA sequence: TGTGCCAGCAGTTCTTCTAGCGGGGGGGCACTAGAGACCCAGTACTTC.

This clone has a handful of counts. The chain recombines TRBV5-1 with TRBJ1-2; 9 bases are shared with TRBD1. CDR3 size: 14 residues. Unmatched junction bases numbered 5, after V lost 4 bases and J lost 4 bases. The V gene's germline CDR1 is SGHRS and CDR2 YFSETQ. The CDR3 reads CASSRGQGPYGYTF. The CDR3 region has the DNA TGCGCCAGCAGCAGGGGACAGGGACCCTATGGCTACACCTTC. Full variable domain (rest looked up from reference TRBV5-1 and TRBJ1-2): KAGVTQTPRYLIKTRGQQVTLSCSPISGHRSVSWYQQTPGQGLQFLFEYFSETQRNKGNFPGRFSGRQFSNSRSEMNVSTLELGDSALYLCASSRGQGPYGYTFGSGTRLTVV.

The V and J genes are TRBV4-1 and TRBJ2-1; TRBD2 agrees at 8 bases. The length of the CDR3 is 16 residues. J lost 4 bases, V lost 1 base, and 6 bases had no gene match. Looked up from germline, CDR1 is MGHRA and CDR2 is YSYEKL. The CDR3 sequence: CASSQGAGESYNEQFF. In nucleotides, the CDR3 is TGCGCCAGCAGCCAAGGAGCGGGGGAGTCATACAATGAGCAGTTCTTC.

This clone came up a few times. V usage is TRBV5-6 and J usage is TRBJ1-6; a weak D match, TRBD1 (5 bases). The CDR3 length is 13 residues. With 4 bases removed from V and 6 bases from J, the gap between germline ends came to 8 bases. Per the germline V gene, CDR1 is SGHDT and CDR2 is YYEEEE. This chain's CDR3 is CASSQGGNSPLHF. The DNA for the CDR3 is TGTGCCAGCAGCCAGGGCGGTAATTCACCCCTCCACTTT.